The T cell receptor beta chain described here comes from a study of CD8+CD57+ T cells in acquired aplastic anemia. Overall study context: For CD4+ cells, healthy donors had an average of about 9.9 million reads.

The TCR beta profiling, which covered VDJ combination and CDR3 sequence, was carried out using genomic DNA as the template. Via MiXCR, TCRdb re-called the reads, giving one row per CDR3 protein. The data contain 90,000 to 120,000 distinct CDR3 sequences, around half of them singletons. This CDR3 contains 13 residues. V was pared by 3 bases and J by 7 bases, with 7 bases between. Germline lookup yields CDR1 SGHTA and CDR2 FQGTGA. V is TRBV7-3 and J is TRBJ1-6; no definite D call. This TCR was recovered from a human donor in good health, serving as a control. The sequencing sample was made of sorted CD4+, CD8+, or CD8+CD57+ T cells (not recorded which) from PBMCs. The CDR3, as DNA: TGTGCCAGCAGCTTCTCGTTGAATTCACCCCTCCACTTT. Amino acid sequence: CASSFSLNSPLHF. Looking up the rest from reference TRBV7-3 and TRBJ1-6 gives the full variable domain: GAGVSQTPSNKVTEKGKYVELRCDPISGHTALYWYRQSLGQGPEFLIYFQGTGAADDSGLPNDRFFAVRPEGSVSTLKIQRTERGDSAVYLCASSFSLNSPLHFGNGTRLTVT.